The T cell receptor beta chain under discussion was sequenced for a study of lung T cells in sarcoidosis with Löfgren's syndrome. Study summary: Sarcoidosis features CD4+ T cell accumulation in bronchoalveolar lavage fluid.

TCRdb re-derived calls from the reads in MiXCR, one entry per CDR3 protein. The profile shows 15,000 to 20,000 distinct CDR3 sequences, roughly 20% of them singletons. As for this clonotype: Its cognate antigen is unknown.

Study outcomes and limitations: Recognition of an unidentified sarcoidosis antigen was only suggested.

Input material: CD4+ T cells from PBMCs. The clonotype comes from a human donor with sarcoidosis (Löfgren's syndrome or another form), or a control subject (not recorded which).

The CDR3 DNA reads as TGTGCCAGCAGCTACAGCGAATCGGGGACCCAGTACTTC. This translates into CASSYSESGTQYF. The J gene is TRBJ2-5, the V gene TRBV6-5, with unresolved D. There are 13 residues in the CDR3. Per germline, CDR1 MNHEY and CDR2 SVGAGI. Trimming shortened V by 6 bases and J by 7 bases, and 15 bases separated the two germline ends.